Detailed here is one T cell receptor (beta chain). In the study's own analysis: By means of reference gene primer amplification, nucleated cell counts were estimated. Method: immunoSEQ multiplex PCR; TCRdb's copy keeps in-frame clones and lacks some. The DNA was the basis for D and trimming; V, J and clone size are from that table. This table holds some 38,000 clones, around four fifths found once. Between the trimmed V and J ends, which lost 7 bases and 5 bases, there was a span of 8 bases. Per germline, CDR1 SGHAT and CDR2 FQNNGV. The length of the CDR3 is 12 residues. This sample was taken from a study of blood T cell repertoires in COVID-19. Overall study: There were acute and convalescent COVID-19 samples, and they came from the United States, Italy and Spain. PBMCs, B-cell-depleted T cells, or T cells were the source of the cDNA or gDNA that made up the material.

This clonotype was obtained from a man aged 50 to 60 with active COVID-19. Source material: peripheral blood. The chain recombines TRBV11-2 with TRBJ1-4; tentatively, D is TRBD1 (5 bases). The DNA for the CDR3 is TGTGCCAGCATGGGGCTGAATGAAAAACTGTTTTTT. It yields the protein CASMGLNEKLFF.